One and the same sample provided the 19 T cell receptor beta chains below, sequenced in a study of read filtering for tumor transcriptome and immune sequencing. From about 0.4 ug of RNA, a library with molecular barcoded alpha/delta and beta/gamma adaptors was made. Via MiXCR, TCRdb re-called the reads, giving one row per CDR3 protein. This sample has some 62,000 distinct CDR3 sequences; about 15% occur once, and the top ten carry roughly 41%. Sequenced material: a population of CD138-negative cells sorted from bone marrow. These receptors originate from a donor aged 40 or older with multiple myeloma.

This clonotype has a handful of counts. The V call is TRBV7-9, the J call TRBJ1-5; no clear D gene. Per the germline V gene, CDR1 is SEHNR and CDR2 is FQNEAQ (reference sequence). V gave up 4 bases and J gave up 9 bases, with 10 bases separating them. CDR3 size: 12 residues. The CDR3 loop is CASSSPLGPQHF. The CDR3 DNA follows: TGTGCCAGCAGCTCCCCCCTGGGGCCCCAGCATTTT.

This clonotype was observed at least ten times. V gene TRBV4-1 combines with J gene TRBJ2-1; D gene ambiguous. Germline CDR1 MGHRA, CDR2 YSYEKL. This CDR3 spans 13 amino acids. V was pared by 0 bases and J by 7 bases, with 7 bases between. CDR3 bases: TGCGCCAGCAGCCAAGATGGGGTTAATGAGCAGTTCTTC. Translated, it gives CASSQDGVNEQFF.

As for this clonotype: A read error is the likely source, as a far larger clone sits one nucleotide away. The chain carries TRBV11-3 and TRBJ2-1, with D perhaps matching TRBD1 (5 bases). Per germline, CDR1 SGHNT and CDR2 YENEEA. The CDR3 consists of 13 residues. CDR3 region: CAGSLDRGNEQFF. CDR3 sequence (DNA): TGTGCCGGCAGCTTAGATAGGGGAAATGAGCAGTTCTTC.

This clonotype was observed a few times. V usage is TRBV20-1 and J usage is TRBJ2-7, with D unclear. This CDR3 comprises 15 residues. V was pared by 0 bases and J by 6 bases, with 18 bases between. Germline CDR1 reads DFQATT; CDR2 reads SNEGSKA (reference sequence). In nucleotides, the CDR3 is TGCAGTGCTAGAGAGTCGCGCCGTTTTCGGTTCGAGCAGTACTTC. Residues: CSARESRRFRFEQYF.

This clonotype was seen many times. The chain joins TRBV29-1 to TRBJ2-7; 9 positions match TRBD2. Per germline, CDR1 SQVTM and CDR2 ANQGSEA. J gave up 4 bases and V 4 bases, and 8 bases lay outside the gene matches. The CDR3 has 14 amino acids. Written as DNA, the CDR3 is TGCAGCGTTGGTGAGACTAGCGGAGCATACGAGCAGTACTTC. Its translation: CSVGETSGAYEQYF.

This clonotype has more than one count but fewer than ten. The V gene is TRBV30, the J gene TRBJ1-3; TRBD1 matches at 8 bases. The J segment lost 4 bases and the V segment lost 3 bases, leaving 5 bases of the junction unmatched. Germline CDR1 GTSNPN, CDR2 SVGIG (reference sequence). The CDR3 is 14 residues long. The CDR3 DNA reads TGTGCCTGGAGGGCAGGGGGCCTGGGAAACACCATATATTTT. It is translated as CAWRAGGLGNTIYF.

In this sample, this clonotype turned up a few times. The chain joins TRBV29-1 to TRBJ1-2; TRBD1 matches 7 bases. CDR1 and CDR2 from the germline V gene are SQVTM and ANQGSEA. With 7 bases clipped from V and 1 base from J, the junction kept 9 bases outside the gene matches. The CDR3 runs 14 residues. The CDR3 region is CSADRVPVNYGYTF. The CDR3 DNA follows: TGCAGCGCAGACAGGGTTCCCGTTAACTATGGCTACACCTTC.

This clonotype was recorded at least ten times. V and J are TRBV7-2 and TRBJ2-1, with unresolved D. V lost 1 base to trimming and J lost 0 bases, with 10 bases between them. This CDR3 comprises 16 residues. CDR1 is SGHTA and CDR2 is FQGNSA in the germline V gene. In DNA, the CDR3 is TGTGCCAGCAGCTTAGGGGTCTCGAGCTCCTACAATGAGCAGTTCTTC. Amino acid sequence: CASSLGVSSSYNEQFF. The full variable domain, completed using reference TRBV7-2 and TRBJ2-1, is GAGVSQSPSNKVTEKGKDVELRCDPISGHTALYWYRQSLGQGLEFLIYFQGNSAPDKSGLPSDRFSAERTGGSVSTLTIQRTQQEDSAVYLCASSLGVSSSYNEQFFGPGTRLTVL.

This clonotype was detected many times. The chain employs TRBV3-1 and TRBJ2-2; the D call may be TRBD1 or TRBD2 (6 bases each). This CDR3 has 19 amino acids. V was trimmed by 0 bases and J by 5 bases, leaving 22 bases between them. The germline V gene encodes CDR1 LGHDT and CDR2 YNNKEL (reference sequence). The CDR3 DNA follows: TGTGCCAGCAGCCAAGAAAGGATTGTTGGGGGGCTCGGGACCGGGGAGCTGTTTTTT. This sequence encodes CASSQERIVGGLGTGELFF.

This clonotype appeared many times. CDR3 DNA sequence: TGTGCCAGCAGCTTAACCCAGGGCAATCAGCCCCAGCATTTT. Amino acids: CASSLTQGNQPQHF. V is TRBV7-8 and J is TRBJ1-5, with D uncertain. Germline V gives CDR1 SGHVS, CDR2 FQNEAQ. The CDR3 is 14 residues long. The germline V and J ends were trimmed by 2 bases and 2 bases, with 7 bases remaining between them.

Many counts were recorded for this clonotype. The J gene is TRBJ2-1, the V gene TRBV20-1, with D possibly being TRBD2 (6 bases). Germline V gene sequence: CDR1 DFQATT, CDR2 SNEGSKA (reference sequence). V lost 3 bases and J 6 bases, leaving 18 bases between the germline ends. The CDR3 spans 15 residues. CDR3 loop: CSASSSAIVSNEQFF. CDR3 sequence (DNA): TGCAGTGCTAGTTCTAGCGCGATTGTAAGCAATGAGCAGTTCTTC.

This clonotype was seen repeatedly, ten times or more. The J gene is TRBJ2-7, the V gene TRBV29-1, with D perhaps TRBD2 (7 bases). This CDR3 contains 15 residues. Germline V gene data show CDR1 as SQVTM and CDR2 as ANQGSEA. The V end lost 2 bases, the J end lost 0 bases, and 14 bases lay between the germline ends. The chain's CDR3 is CSVEFQGRGSYEQYF. In DNA, the CDR3 is TGCAGCGTTGAATTCCAGGGGAGGGGCTCCTACGAGCAGTACTTC.

This clonotype was seen at least ten times. This sequence joins TRBV19 and TRBJ1-5; D possibly corresponds to TRBD1 (6 bases). The germline V gene encodes CDR1 LNHDA and CDR2 SQIVND (reference sequence). V lost 4 bases and J lost 0, with 19 bases in between. The CDR3 runs 18 residues. The CDR3 region is CASSRTASGGRSNQPQHF. The CDR3 region has the DNA TGTGCCAGTAGTAGGACAGCTTCGGGGGGACGTAGCAATCAGCCCCAGCATTTT.

The V call is TRBV27, the J call TRBJ2-7; no definite D call. The CDR3 is 12 amino acids. V lost 1 base and J lost 6, with 7 bases in between. Per the germline V gene, CDR1 is MNHEY and CDR2 is SMNVEV (reference sequence). The CDR3 spells CASSLFGREQYF. The CDR3 DNA reads as TGTGCCAGCAGTTTATTTGGTCGCGAGCAGTACTTC.

This clonotype was counted at least ten times. The chain recombines TRBV27 with TRBJ2-7, with TRBD1 identical over 8 bases. The germline CDR1 and CDR2 sequences are MNHEY and SMNVEV (reference sequence). V lost 3 bases and J lost 2; bases outside the gene matches: 6. CDR3 length equals 15 residues. CDR3 residues: CASSFLADRAYEQYF. CDR3 sequence (DNA): TGTGCCAGCAGTTTCCTGGCGGACAGGGCCTACGAGCAGTACTTC.

The rearrangement links TRBV5-1 to TRBJ2-1; 7 nucleotides agree with TRBD2. V shed 4 bases, J shed 5 bases, and the junction held 9 bases outside the gene matches. CDR1 is SGHRS and CDR2 is YFSETQ in the germline V gene. This CDR3 is built from 15 residues. The CDR3, as DNA: TGCGCCAGCAGCCATAACAGCGGGGAGGACAATGAGCAGTTCTTC. Translating gives CASSHNSGEDNEQFF.

This clonotype has at least ten counts. This chain uses TRBV20-1 with TRBJ2-7; 8 bases map to TRBD2. V was pared by 2 bases and J by 1 base, with 4 bases of the junction left unmatched. The CDR3 is 14 residues long. CDR1 and CDR2 (germline): DFQATT, SNEGSKA (reference sequence). In DNA, the CDR3 is TGCAGTGCTAGACGGGCGGGAGGATCCTACGAGCAGTACTTC. Its protein product is CSARRAGGSYEQYF.

This clonotype appeared many times. The rearrangement uses TRBV20-1 and TRBJ2-1, with a tentative D call TRBD1 (5 bases). In germline, CDR1 is DFQATT, CDR2 SNEGSKA (reference sequence). The CDR3 runs 16 residues. Trimming pared 1 base from V and 0 bases from J, leaving 13 bases between. The CDR3 DNA reads TGCAGTGCTAGAGCATTAGGGGCGAGCTCCTACAATGAGCAGTTCTTC. Translation gives CSARALGASSYNEQFF.

This clonotype was observed at least ten times. The rearrangement uses TRBV15 and TRBJ2-1; D is unclear. The germline V gene encodes CDR1 LNHNV and CDR2 YYDKDF (reference sequence). CDR3 length: 12 amino acids. Trimming stripped 3 bases from V and 12 bases from J, with 12 bases between. For the CDR3, the DNA is TGTGCCACCAGCAGCTTAGGGCCCGTGCAGTTCTTC. This encodes CATSSLGPVQFF.